These T cell receptor beta chains were read from a single sample in a study of OX40 agonist ivuxolimab in advanced cancers. Profiling relied on immunoSEQ multiplex PCR, and the TCRdb table lists in-frame clones only, not all of them. Of under 90,000 clones listed, about four fifths are singletons. The source was CD4+ or CD8+ T cells sorted from blood, collected in a trial of the OX40 agonist ivuxolimab. The origin of the receptors is an adult with an advanced solid tumor such as melanoma, head and neck, liver or kidney cancer. Each CDR3 is given with its conserved first and last residue. D genes are given only for firm matches. Clone size is shown for a subset of rows, as once, few, many or a class of expanded clone.

TRBJ1-2 | . | TRBD1 | 15 | TRBV18 | CASSPRQGVRVGYTF | TGTGCCAGCTCACCCCGACAGGGAGTTCGGGTCGGCTACACCTTC
TRBJ1-5 | once | . | 15 | TRBV28 | CASSRDTNRRQPQHF | TGTGCCAGCAGTCGGGACACGAATAGAAGACAGCCCCAGCATTTT
TRBJ1-6 | . | TRBD1 | 15 | TRBV13 | CASSSRTGGGSPLHF | TGTGCCAGCAGCAGCCGGACAGGGGGCGGCTCACCCCTCCACTTT
TRBJ2-5 | . | TRBD2 | 15 | TRBV19 | CASSNRLAGRETQYF | TGTGCCAGTAGCAACCGACTAGCGGGGCGGGAGACCCAGTACTTC
TRBJ2-2 | . | TRBD2 | 19 | TRBV7-3 | CASSAQPLLAGDNTGELFF | TGTGCCAGCAGCGCACAACCGTTACTAGCGGGAGATAACACCGGGGAGCTGTTTTTT
TRBJ2-3 | . | . | 17 | TRBV5-1 | CASSLIGLGGRTDTQYF | TGCGCCAGCAGCTTGATAGGGCTCGGGGGGCGGACAGATACGCAGTATTTT
TRBJ2-7 | . | TRBD2 | 15 | TRBV2 | CASTWTSGSPGEQYF | TGTGCCAGCACTTGGACTAGCGGGTCACCTGGAGAGCAGTACTTC
TRBJ2-7 | . | . | 15 | TRBV6-1 | CASSLNRSGSYGQYF | TGTGCCAGCAGTTTAAACAGGTCCGGATCCTACGGGCAGTACTTC
TRBJ2-3 | few | . | 18 | TRBV4-3 | CASSRGQNLGTNADTQYF | TGCGCCAGCAGCCGAGGACAGAATTTGGGAACTAACGCAGATACGCAGTATTTT
TRBJ2-4 | . | . | 14 | TRBV25-1 | CASSDTGAKNIQYF | TGTGCCAGCAGTGATACAGGGGCCAAAAACATTCAGTACTTC
TRBJ2-1 | . | . | 15 | TRBV11-2 | CASSFLAGLDNEQFF | TGTGCCAGCAGCTTTCTAGCCGGGTTGGACAATGAGCAGTTCTTC
TRBJ2-1 | few | TRBD2 | 20 | TRBV27 | CASSPLNHRRGLAVYNEQFF | TGTGCCAGCAGCCCACTCAACCACCGGAGGGGACTAGCGGTCTACAATGAGCAGTTCTTC
TRBJ1-1 | . | . | 15 | TRBV7-8 | CASSRRQGPGTEAFF | TGTGCCAGCAGCCGACGGCAGGGGCCCGGGACTGAAGCTTTCTTT
TRBJ2-7 | . | TRBD2 | 14 | TRBV6-5 | CASSPSGRGREQYF | TGTGCCAGCAGTCCTAGCGGGAGAGGTCGGGAGCAGTACTTC
TRBJ1-5 | . | TRBD1 | 15 | TRBV10-3 | CAISRSQGDSGPQHF | TGTGCCATCAGTAGATCACAGGGGGACTCGGGGCCCCAGCATTTT
TRBJ2-7 | . | TRBD2 | 14 | TRBV9 | CASSVERGGDEQYF | TGTGCCAGCAGCGTAGAGCGCGGGGGGGACGAGCAGTACTTC
TRBJ2-7 | . | . | 15 | TRBV18 | CASSTERTGKVEQYF | TGTGCCAGCTCCACCGAACGAACAGGGAAGGTGGAGCAGTACTTC
TRBJ2-7 | . | TRBD1 | 14 | TRBV5-1 | CASSIDRGPYEQYF | TGCGCCAGCAGCATAGACAGGGGCCCCTACGAGCAGTACTTC
TRBJ1-2 | few | . | 15 | TRBV28 | CASSQGKAGGYGYTF | TGTGCCAGCAGCCAAGGAAAGGCTGGGGGCTATGGCTACACCTTC
TRBJ1-2 | . | . | 12 | TRBV10-3 | CAISVVGDGYTF | TGTGCCATCAGTGTGGTAGGGGATGGCTACACCTTC
TRBJ1-1 | . | . | 13 | TRBV5-5 | CASSPDLITEAFF | TGTGCCAGCAGCCCGGACTTAATCACTGAAGCTTTCTTT
TRBJ1-1 | . | TRBD1 | 13 | TRBV7-9 | CASSRTGRTEAFF | TGTGCCAGCAGCCGGACAGGGAGGACTGAAGCTTTCTTT
TRBJ2-3 | . | . | 17 | TRBV4-1 | CASSQDIRGTPADTQYF | TGCGCCAGCAGCCAAGATATTCGAGGGACCCCGGCGGATACGCAGTATTTT
TRBJ1-2 | . | . | 15 | TRBV15 | CATSRDRDLTYGYTF | TGTGCCACCAGCAGAGATCGTGACCTAACCTATGGCTACACCTTC
TRBJ2-7 | . | . | 15 | TRBV12-2 | CASPTRDGPRFEQYF | TGTGCAAGTCCCACCCGGGATGGGCCTAGGTTCGAGCAGTACTTC
TRBJ2-5 | . | . | 16 | TRBV4-3 | CASSQRGGGRWETQYF | TGCGCCAGCAGCCAAAGAGGGGGGGGCAGGTGGGAGACCCAGTACTTC
TRBJ2-1 | . | . | 15 | TRBV28 | CASSLSLGAYNEQFF | TGTGCCAGCAGTTTATCGTTAGGGGCGTACAATGAGCAGTTCTTC
TRBJ2-2 | . | . | 13 | TRBV30 | CAWSGPQGGELFF | TGTGCCTGGTCGGGACCGCAGGGCGGGGAGCTGTTTTTT
TRBJ2-2 | . | TRBD1 | 15 | TRBV7-6 | CAIPSGTVNTGELFF | TGTGCCATTCCCTCCGGGACAGTGAACACCGGGGAGCTGTTTTTT
TRBJ1-1 | few | . | 14 | TRBV7-2 | CASSKGLLNTEAFF | TGTGCCAGCAGCAAGGGACTGCTGAACACTGAAGCTTTCTTT
TRBJ2-2 | . | . | 16 | TRBV5-4 | CASSSPTTTDTGELFF | TGTGCCAGCAGCTCGCCCACTACTACGGACACCGGGGAGCTGTTTTTT
TRBJ2-4 | . | TRBD2 | 13 | TRBV5-4 | CASSKGLVDIQYF | TGTGCCAGCAGCAAAGGACTAGTTGACATTCAGTACTTC
TRBJ2-4 | . | TRBD1 | 16 | TRBV18 | CASSPPQGVAKNIQYF | TGTGCCAGCTCACCACCCCAGGGGGTAGCCAAAAACATTCAGTACTTC
TRBJ2-1 | . | TRBD2 | 15 | TRBV11-3 | CASSLFSSGSYEQFF | TGTGCCAGCAGCTTATTCTCTAGCGGGAGCTATGAGCAGTTCTTC
TRBJ2-7 | . | . | 13 | TRBV6-6 | CASSSRDLYEQYF | TGTGCCAGCAGTTCCCGGGATTTATACGAGCAGTACTTC
TRBJ2-1 | . | . | 15 | TRBV4-1 | CASSQGQGPYNEQFF | TGCGCCAGCAGCCAAGGGCAGGGCCCTTACAATGAGCAGTTCTTC
TRBJ2-5 | . | TRBD2 | 16 | TRBV7-2 | CASSLRRLAGVETQYF | TGTGCCAGCAGCTTGCGGAGGCTAGCGGGAGTGGAGACCCAGTACTTC
TRBJ1-1 | . | . | 14 | TRBV7-9 | CASSSLLGGTEAFF | TGTGCCAGCAGCTCACTTCTCGGGGGCACTGAAGCTTTCTTT
TRBJ1-3 | . | TRBD1 | 19 | TRBV5-1 | CASSLSQLGQGAIRNTIYF | TGCGCCAGCAGCTTGTCTCAGCTCGGACAGGGGGCGATAAGAAACACCATATATTTT
TRBJ1-6 | . | . | 13 | TRBV11-2 | CASSLVPNSPLHF | TGTGCCAGCAGCTTAGTCCCCAATTCACCCCTCCACTTT
TRBJ2-2 | . | TRBD1 | 15 | TRBV5-1 | CASSLGTGRVGELFF | TGCGCCAGCAGCCTTGGGACAGGTAGAGTCGGGGAGCTGTTTTTT
TRBJ2-7 | . | TRBD1 | 14 | TRBV7-2 | CASSVRDRGGEQYF | TGTGCCAGCAGCGTCCGGGACAGGGGCGGCGAGCAGTACTTC
TRBJ1-4 | . | TRBD1 | 15 | TRBV11-2 | CASSLEGQGNEKLFF | TGTGCCAGCAGCTTAGAGGGACAGGGGAATGAAAAACTGTTTTTT
TRBJ2-5 | . | . | 13 | TRBV7-9 | CASLQGLQETQYF | TGTGCCAGCCTACAGGGACTCCAAGAGACCCAGTACTTC
TRBJ1-5 | . | . | 13 | TRBV6-1 | CASSEQYRQPQHF | TGTGCCAGCAGCGAACAATATCGACAGCCCCAGCATTTT
TRBJ2-2 | few | . | 14 | TRBV7-9 | CASSSHANTGELFF | TGTGCCAGCAGCTCCCACGCGAACACCGGGGAGCTGTTTTTT
TRBJ1-3 | . | . | 14 | TRBV19 | CASLDRQPGNTIYF | TGTGCCAGCCTCGACAGGCAACCTGGAAACACCATATATTTT
TRBJ2-3 | . | . | 15 | TRBV5-8 | CASSLVRRGTDTQYF | TGTGCCAGCAGCTTAGTCCGACGGGGCACAGATACGCAGTATTTT
TRBJ2-7 | few | TRBD1 | 14 | TRBV6-1 | CASSETQGDYEQYF | TGTGCCAGCAGTGAAACGCAGGGGGACTACGAGCAGTACTTC
TRBJ2-7 | . | . | 16 | TRBV5-1 | CASSPREIPVSYEQYF | TGCGCCAGCAGCCCCCGGGAAATACCAGTAAGCTACGAGCAGTACTTC
TRBJ2-1 | few | . | 11 | TRBV7-2 | CASSQGPGQFF | TGTGCCAGCAGCCAAGGGCCAGGGCAGTTCTTC
TRBJ1-1 | . | . | 14 | TRBV11-2 | CASSDRQVFTEAFF | TGTGCCAGCAGCGACCGACAGGTTTTCACTGAAGCTTTCTTT